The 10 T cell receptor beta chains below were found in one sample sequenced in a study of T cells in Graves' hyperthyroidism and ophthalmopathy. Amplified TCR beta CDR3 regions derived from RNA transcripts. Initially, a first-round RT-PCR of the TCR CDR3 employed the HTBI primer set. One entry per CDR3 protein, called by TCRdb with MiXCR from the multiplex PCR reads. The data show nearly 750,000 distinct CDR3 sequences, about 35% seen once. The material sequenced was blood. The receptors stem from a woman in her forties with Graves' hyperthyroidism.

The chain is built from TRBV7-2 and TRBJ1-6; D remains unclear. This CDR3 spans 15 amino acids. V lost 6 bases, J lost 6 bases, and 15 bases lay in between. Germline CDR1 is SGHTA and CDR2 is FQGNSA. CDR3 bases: TGTGCCAGCAGTGAAGCGTTAACAGCTAATTCACCCCTCCACTTT. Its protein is CASSEALTANSPLHF.

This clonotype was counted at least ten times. This CDR3 reads CASSLTVTGYEQYF. As DNA, the CDR3 is TGTGCCAGCAGCTTAACAGTCACGGGCTACGAGCAGTACTTC. V and J are TRBV7-2 and TRBJ2-7; no clear D gene. Trimming removed 2 bases from V and 3 bases from J, with 11 bases in between. The CDR3 sequence is 14 residues long. Germline CDR1 and CDR2: SGHTA and FQGNSA.

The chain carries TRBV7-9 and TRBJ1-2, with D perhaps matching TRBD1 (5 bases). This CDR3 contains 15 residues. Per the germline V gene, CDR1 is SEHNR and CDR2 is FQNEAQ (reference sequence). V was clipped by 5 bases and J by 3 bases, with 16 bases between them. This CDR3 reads CASSDGGTGDYGYTF. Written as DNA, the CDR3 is TGTGCCAGCAGCGACGGGGGGACCGGGGACTATGGCTACACCTTC.

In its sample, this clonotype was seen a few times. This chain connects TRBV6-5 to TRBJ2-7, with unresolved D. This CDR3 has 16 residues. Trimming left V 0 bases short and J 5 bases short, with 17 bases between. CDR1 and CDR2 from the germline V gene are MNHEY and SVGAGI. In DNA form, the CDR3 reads TGTGCCAGCAGTTACTCGCCGACCTTAGGAACCCACGAGCAGTACTTC. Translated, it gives CASSYSPTLGTHEQYF.

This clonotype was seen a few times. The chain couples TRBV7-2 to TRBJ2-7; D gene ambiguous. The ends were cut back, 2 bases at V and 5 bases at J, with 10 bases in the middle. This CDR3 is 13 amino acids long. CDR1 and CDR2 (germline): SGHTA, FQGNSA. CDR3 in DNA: TGTGCCAGCAGCTTAAGGGCCGTAAACGAGCAGTACTTC. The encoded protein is CASSLRAVNEQYF.

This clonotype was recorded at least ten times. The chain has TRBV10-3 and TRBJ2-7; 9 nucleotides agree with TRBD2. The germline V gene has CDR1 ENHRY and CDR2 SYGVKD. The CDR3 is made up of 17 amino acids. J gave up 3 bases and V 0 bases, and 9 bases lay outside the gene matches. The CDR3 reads CAISESSSSGANYEQYF. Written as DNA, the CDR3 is TGTGCCATCAGTGAGTCGTCTTCTAGCGGGGCCAACTACGAGCAGTACTTC.

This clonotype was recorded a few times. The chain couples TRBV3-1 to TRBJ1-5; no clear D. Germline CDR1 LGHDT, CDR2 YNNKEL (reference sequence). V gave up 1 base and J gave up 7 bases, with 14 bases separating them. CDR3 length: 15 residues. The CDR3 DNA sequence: TGTGCCAGCAGCCAAGGTGCCGGCGGAGGACAGCCCCAGCATTTT. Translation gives CASSQGAGGGQPQHF. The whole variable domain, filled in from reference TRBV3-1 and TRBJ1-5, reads DTAVSQTPKYLVTQMGNDKSIKCEQNLGHDTMYWYKQDSKKFLKIMFSYNNKELIINETVPNRFSPKSPDKAHLNLHINSLELGDSAVYFCASSQGAGGGQPQHFGDGTRLSIL.

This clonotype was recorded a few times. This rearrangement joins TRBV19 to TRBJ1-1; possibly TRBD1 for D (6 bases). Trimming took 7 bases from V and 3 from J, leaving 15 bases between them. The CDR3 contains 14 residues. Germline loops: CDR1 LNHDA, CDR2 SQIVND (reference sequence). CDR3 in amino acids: CASTMGGRHTEAFF. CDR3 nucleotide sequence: TGTGCCAGTACGATGGGGGGCAGACACACTGAAGCTTTCTTT. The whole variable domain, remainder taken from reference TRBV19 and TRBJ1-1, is DGGITQSPKYLFRKEGQNVTLSCEQNLNHDAMYWYRQDPGQGLRLIYYSQIVNDFQKGDIAEGYSVSREKKESFPLTVTSAQKNPTAFYLCASTMGGRHTEAFFGQGTRLTVV.

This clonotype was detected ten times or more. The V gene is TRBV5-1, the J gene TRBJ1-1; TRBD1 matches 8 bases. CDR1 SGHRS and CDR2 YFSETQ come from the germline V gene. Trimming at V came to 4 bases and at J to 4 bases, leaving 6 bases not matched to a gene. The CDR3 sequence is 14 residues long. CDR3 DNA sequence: TGCGCCAGCAGCGTGACAGGGGATCCCACTGAAGCTTTCTTT. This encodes CASSVTGDPTEAFF.

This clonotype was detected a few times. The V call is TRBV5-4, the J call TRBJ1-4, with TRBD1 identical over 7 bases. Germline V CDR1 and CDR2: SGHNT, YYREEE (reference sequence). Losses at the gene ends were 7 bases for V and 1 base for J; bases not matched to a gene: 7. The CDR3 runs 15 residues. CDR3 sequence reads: CASGLRGETNEKLFF. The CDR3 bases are TGTGCCAGCGGGCTCAGGGGGGAAACTAATGAAAAACTGTTTTTT.